Listed here is a single T cell receptor (beta chain). The antigen is undetermined. The CDR3 contains 15 residues. These data come from a study of CD4 T cells in relation to SARS-CoV-2 and coronaviruses. Broader study findings: Each donor contributed either pre-pandemic or post-infection samples, not both.

Deep TCR-beta sequencing used DNA from uncultured naive and memory CD4+ T cells. Profiled with immunoSEQ multiplex PCR; TCRdb holds only in-frame clones, not every one. The data show about 54,000 clones, with around 90% seen just once and approximately 0.4% held by the top ten. The receptor's source is an adult with COVID-19. The sample was naive CD4+ T cells from PBMCs. This sample's subset: naive CD4+ T cells isolated by negative enrichment. V gene TRBV1 combines with J gene TRBJ1-1; the table's D call of TRBD1 was not tested on the DNA. TRBV1 is tagged as a pseudogene. The CDR3 coding sequence is TGCACCAGCAGACACCGGACAGGTAGTTCCGCTGAAGCTTTCTTT. As protein: CTSRHRTGSSAEAFF.